Following are 26 T cell receptor beta chains from one sample sequenced in a study of T cell repertoires in cytomegalovirus infection. TCRdb re-called the reads with MiXCR, one entry per CDR3 protein. The sample has around 260,000 distinct CDR3 sequences, approximately 8.3% seen once; the top ten hold approximately 15%. The sample comprised PBMCs. Every receptor here comes from a human donor in good health (CMV status not recorded). Some clones in this sample may be carry-over from other donors' samples.

As to this clonotype: This clone may be a read error of a much larger clone one base away. The chain combines TRBV6-2 or TRBV6-3 with TRBJ2-7; 7 bases are a match to TRBD2. Per germline, CDR1 MNHEY and CDR2 SVGEGT. This CDR3 is 16 amino acids long. In nucleotides, the CDR3 is TGTGCCAGCACCCTTGGTGGGCTGGCTAGCGGATACGAGCAGCACTTC. Translated: CASTLGGLASGYEQHF.

The sample holds many counts of this clonotype. J is TRBJ2-7 and V is TRBV7-2; TRBD2 is a possible D gene (6 bases). The germline CDR1 and CDR2 sequences are SGHTA and FQGNSA. The CDR3 totals 15 residues. V was cut by 1 base and J by 2 bases, with 12 bases left in between. The CDR3: CASSLEAREAYEQYF. CDR3 nucleotides: TGTGCCAGCAGCTTAGAAGCCAGGGAGGCCTACGAGCAGTACTTC.

This clonotype was picked up a small number of times. The V call is TRBV12-3 or TRBV12-4, the J call TRBJ1-1; no clear D gene. V shed 1 base and J shed 2 bases, with 17 bases lying between them. The CDR3 contains 17 residues. The CDR3 nucleotides are TGTGCCAGCAGTTTAGGATTGGCAAAAGACTTAAACACTGAAGCTTTCTTT. Residues: CASSLGLAKDLNTEAFF.

This clonotype has a count of ten or more. This chain connects TRBV6-6 to TRBJ1-1, with 8 bases matching TRBD1. Per the germline V gene, CDR1 is MNHNY and CDR2 is SVGAGI (reference sequence). J gave up 5 bases and V 5 bases, and 13 bases lay outside the gene matches. This CDR3 has 16 residues. The DNA for the CDR3 is TGTGCCAGCAGTGGAGGACAGGGAAGGGGGAGGACTGAAGCTTTCTTT. It encodes CASSGGQGRGRTEAFF.

This clonotype was counted many times. V gene TRBV29-1 combines with J gene TRBJ2-1, with D uncertain. Germline assignment: CDR1 SQVTM and CDR2 ANQGSEA. V was clipped by 2 bases and J by 6 bases, with 11 bases between them. The CDR3 has 13 residues. CDR3 in amino acids: CSVEFSVLNEQFF. DNA for the CDR3: TGCAGCGTTGAATTTTCCGTACTCAATGAGCAGTTCTTC.

In its sample, this clonotype was seen many times. The chain employs TRBV7-2 and TRBJ1-2; 10 positions match TRBD1. With 6 bases clipped from V and 7 bases from J, the junction kept 11 bases outside the gene matches. The germline CDR1 and CDR2 sequences are SGHTA and FQGNSA. The CDR3 consists of 15 residues. CDR3: CASSSTGTGAGGYTF. In DNA, the CDR3 is TGTGCCAGCAGTTCAACCGGGACAGGGGCCGGTGGCTACACCTTC.

The table lists this clonotype with a few counts. This rearrangement joins TRBV7-2 to TRBJ1-6; 7 bases fit TRBD1. J lost 5 bases, V lost 4 bases, and 5 bases had no gene match. This CDR3 is 15 amino acids long. The germline CDR1 and CDR2 sequences are SGHTA and FQGNSA. The CDR3 loop reads CASSSTGTDNSPLHF. The CDR3 coding sequence is TGTGCCAGCAGCTCCACCGGGACAGATAATTCACCCCTCCACTTT.

CDR3 nucleotide sequence: TGTGCCAGCAGGACTGGAGATACGCAGTATTTT. Its protein product is CASRTGDTQYF. The V gene is TRBV11-3, the J gene TRBJ2-3; no definite D call. The CDR3 sequence is 11 residues long. The V end was cut by 6 bases, the J end by 5 bases, with 6 bases between. CDR1 is SGHNT and CDR2 is YENEEA in the germline V gene.

This clonotype was counted many times. V gene TRBV28 combines with J gene TRBJ2-7, with D unclear. Between the trimmed V and J ends, which lost 3 bases and 2 bases, there was a span of 8 bases. This CDR3 comprises 13 residues. The germline gives CDR1 MDHEN, CDR2 SYDVKM. CDR3 bases: TGTGCCAGCAGTTTGGGAAATCCCTACGAGCAGTACTTC. This gives the protein CASSLGNPYEQYF.

This clonotype was counted a single time. The V and J genes are TRBV20-1 and TRBJ1-3; a possible D gene is TRBD1 (6 bases). Germline lookup yields CDR1 DFQATT and CDR2 SNEGSKA (reference sequence). The CDR3 loop spans 13 amino acids. V shed 4 bases and J shed 5 bases, with 12 bases lying between them. DNA of the CDR3: TGCAGTGCTACCCCTACAGGGAGAAACACCATATATTTT. This codes for CSATPTGRNTIYF.

This clonotype was detected many times. The chain employs TRBV19 and TRBJ1-1; D gene uncertain. Germline CDR1 LNHDA, CDR2 SQIVND (reference sequence). Trimming cost V 7 bases and J 11 bases, with 29 bases left between them. The CDR3 contains 16 residues. CDR3 coding DNA: TGTGCCAGTACTCCCTGGAGGGAATCACCGAATACTCGGGCTTTCTTT. This codes for CASTPWRESPNTRAFF.

This clonotype was detected ten times or more. The V call is TRBV7-2, the J call TRBJ1-1; 7 bases match TRBD1. This CDR3 region has 15 residues. Germline CDR1 and CDR2: SGHTA and FQGNSA. Trimming took 5 bases from V and 1 from J; bases not matched to a gene: 7. The CDR3 is CASSRFRDRNTEAFF. For the CDR3, the DNA is TGTGCCAGCAGCAGATTCCGGGACAGGAACACTGAAGCTTTCTTT. The entire variable domain, with the rest obtained from reference TRBV7-2 and TRBJ1-1, is as follows: GAGVSQSPSNKVTEKGKDVELRCDPISGHTALYWYRQSLGQGLEFLIYFQGNSAPDKSGLPSDRFSAERTGGSVSTLTIQRTQQEDSAVYLCASSRFRDRNTEAFFGQGTRLTVV.

This clonotype was picked up many times. The J gene is TRBJ1-4, the V gene TRBV7-8; D might be TRBD1 (6 bases). The CDR3 loop spans 13 amino acids. The germline gives CDR1 SGHVS, CDR2 FQNEAQ. Trimming cost V 3 bases and J 11 bases, with 13 bases left between them. CDR3 residues: CASSLWRGGKLFF. DNA for the CDR3: TGTGCCAGCAGCTTGTGGAGAGGGGGTAAACTGTTTTTT.

The table lists this clonotype with many counts. V and J are TRBV7-8 and TRBJ2-5; D call uncertain. Per the germline V gene, CDR1 is SGHVS and CDR2 is FQNEAQ. The CDR3 runs 15 residues. V dropped 1 base and J dropped 4 bases, with 13 bases sitting between them. The CDR3 nucleotides read TGTGCCAGCAGCTTAGAAGCTCCCCAGCGAGAGACCCAGTACTTC. Protein sequence: CASSLEAPQRETQYF.

This clonotype was detected ten times or more. The chain joins TRBV14 to TRBJ1-1; perhaps TRBD1 as D (5 bases). V lost 0 bases and J 5 bases, leaving 16 bases between the germline ends. The V gene's germline CDR1 is SGHDN and CDR2 FVKESK. The CDR3 runs to 16 residues. CDR3 DNA sequence: TGTGCCAGCAGCCAAGATCTTGGGCAGACAGTGACTGAAGCTTTCTTT. Encoded protein: CASSQDLGQTVTEAFF.

This chain uses TRBV7-9 with TRBJ2-2; D remains ambiguous. V lost 5 bases to trimming and J lost 2 bases, with 12 bases between them. Germline assignment: CDR1 SEHNR and CDR2 FQNEAQ (reference sequence). This CDR3 is 15 amino acids long. The CDR3 loop is CASSPRTLNTGELFF. The CDR3 DNA sequence: TGTGCCAGCAGCCCACGGACGCTAAACACCGGGGAGCTGTTTTTT.

This clonotype was picked up a small number of times. V and J are TRBV29-1 and TRBJ2-5, with a possible D match to TRBD1 (5 bases). From germline, CDR1 is SQVTM and CDR2 ANQGSEA. V was trimmed by 5 bases and J by 4 bases, leaving 5 bases between them. CDR3 length: 10 amino acids. Here the CDR3 reads CSVQGETQYF. CDR3 DNA: TGCAGCGTTCAGGGAGAGACCCAGTACTTC.

The sample holds a few counts of this clonotype. DNA for the CDR3: TGTGCCAGCAGCCGAGACCCGGTAGGACTACCGAGCTCCTACAATGAGCAGTTCTTC. Amino acids: CASSRDPVGLPSSYNEQFF. V and J are TRBV7-9 and TRBJ2-1; D is possibly TRBD2 (6 bases). The V gene lost 5 bases and the J gene lost 0 bases, with 23 bases spanning the gap. Germline V lookup: CDR1 SEHNR, CDR2 FQNEAQ (reference sequence). The CDR3 spans 19 residues.

This clonotype was counted many times. J is TRBJ1-1 and V is TRBV4-1; D is uncertain. The CDR3 is 12 amino acids. CDR1 and CDR2 from the germline V gene are MGHRA and YSYEKL. Between the trimmed V and J ends, which lost 0 bases and 10 bases, there was a span of 9 bases. CDR3 amino acids: CASSQDSVGAFF. The CDR3 DNA reads TGCGCCAGCAGCCAAGATTCTGTCGGAGCTTTCTTT.

The rearrangement links TRBV19 to TRBJ1-1; a weak D match, TRBD1 (5 bases). V was shortened by 9 bases and J by 2 bases, with 16 bases between the two germline ends. CDR1 and CDR2 from the germline V gene are LNHDA and SQIVND (reference sequence). The CDR3 length is 14 residues. The CDR3 sequence: CASHRGQGNTEAFF. The CDR3 nucleotides are TGTGCCAGCCACCGCGGGCAGGGTAACACTGAAGCTTTCTTT.

There are a few counts of this clonotype. The chain joins TRBV7-9 to TRBJ1-1; D is ambiguous. The CDR3 runs to 15 residues. From germline, CDR1 is SEHNR and CDR2 FQNEAQ (reference sequence). V lost 8 bases and J 1 base, leaving 17 bases between the germline ends. As DNA, the CDR3 is TGTGCCAGCCCAATGGCCGGCGGATCGAACACTGAAGCTTTCTTT. Protein product: CASPMAGGSNTEAFF.

This clonotype was recorded many times. The rearrangement joins TRBV7-2 to TRBJ1-1, with D unresolved. CDR1 is SGHTA and CDR2 is FQGNSA in the germline V gene. CDR3 length: 14 amino acids. The germline V and J ends were trimmed by 5 bases and 4 bases, with 14 bases remaining between them. The CDR3 loop is CASSQGRTGTEAFF. CDR3 DNA: TGTGCCAGCAGCCAAGGAAGAACCGGCACTGAAGCTTTCTTT.

This clonotype was observed a few times. J is TRBJ2-5 and V is TRBV7-2; 12 nucleotides match TRBD2. The CDR3 sequence is 15 residues long. J was trimmed by 7 bases and V by 4 bases; bases with no gene match: 7. In germline, CDR1 is SGHTA, CDR2 FQGNSA. The CDR3, as DNA: TGTGCCAGCAGCTCGGGACTAGCGGGTGTTGCGACCCAGTACTTC. This sequence encodes CASSSGLAGVATQYF. Based on the CDR3 plus reference TRBV7-2 and TRBJ2-5, the full variable domain is GAGVSQSPSNKVTEKGKDVELRCDPISGHTALYWYRQSLGQGLEFLIYFQGNSAPDKSGLPSDRFSAERTGGSVSTLTIQRTQQEDSAVYLCASSSGLAGVATQYFGPGTRLLVL.

V usage is TRBV4-3 and J usage is TRBJ1-1; 9 bases agree with TRBD1. With V trimmed by 0 bases and J by 5 bases, 7 bases remained unmatched. CDR1 and CDR2 (germline): LGHNA, YSLEER. The CDR3 spans 16 residues. This CDR3 is CASSQDIPGQGTEAFF. CDR3 DNA sequence: TGCGCCAGCAGCCAAGATATACCCGGACAGGGGACTGAAGCTTTCTTT.

This clonotype was seen at least ten times. The genes are TRBV7-2 and TRBJ2-2, with D unclear. This CDR3 is built from 14 residues. CDR1 and CDR2 from the germline V gene are SGHTA and FQGNSA. The V and J ends lost 5 bases and 3 bases respectively, with 10 bases between them. The CDR3 reads CASSPQPYTGELFF. The CDR3 nucleotides read TGTGCCAGCAGCCCACAGCCTTACACCGGGGAGCTGTTTTTT.

This rearrangement joins TRBV29-1 to TRBJ1-1; 8 positions agree with TRBD1. This CDR3 region has 13 residues. Germline V gene data show CDR1 as SQVTM and CDR2 as ANQGSEA. The V segment lost 7 bases and the J segment 5 bases; nucleotides outside the gene matches: 9. As DNA, the CDR3 is TGCAGCGCCGGGACAGGTGGAATGACTGAAGCTTTCTTT. Translation: CSAGTGGMTEAFF.